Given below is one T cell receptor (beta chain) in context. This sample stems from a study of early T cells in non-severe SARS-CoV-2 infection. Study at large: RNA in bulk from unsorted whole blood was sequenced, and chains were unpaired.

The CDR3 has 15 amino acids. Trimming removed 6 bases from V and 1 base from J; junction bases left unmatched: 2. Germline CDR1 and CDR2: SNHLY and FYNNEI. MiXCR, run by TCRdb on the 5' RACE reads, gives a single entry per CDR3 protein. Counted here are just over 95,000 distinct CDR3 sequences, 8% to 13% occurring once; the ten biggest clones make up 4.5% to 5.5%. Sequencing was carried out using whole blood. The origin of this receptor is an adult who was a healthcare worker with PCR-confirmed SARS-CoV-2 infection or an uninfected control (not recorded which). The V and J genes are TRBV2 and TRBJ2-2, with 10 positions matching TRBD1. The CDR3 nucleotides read TGTGCCAGCAGCGGACAGGGGGTGAACACCGGGGAGCTGTTTTTT. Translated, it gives CASSGQGVNTGELFF. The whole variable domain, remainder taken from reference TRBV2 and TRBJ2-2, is EPEVTQTPSHQVTQMGQEVILRCVPISNHLYFYWYRQILGQKVEFLVSFYNNEISEKSEIFDDQFSVERPDGSNFTLKIRSTKLEDSAMYFCASSGQGVNTGELFFGEGSRLTVL.